This TCR beta chain was captured by sequencing in a study of T cell repertoires in cytomegalovirus infection (dated by TCRdb to between 2018 and 2020). At the level of the whole study: Alongside well-studied HLA-B-restricted epitopes, the peptide stimulations were aimed at recently identified HLA-C-restricted CMV epitopes, whose presentation resists viral immunomodulation. Because public TCR beta signatures pointed to carriage of CMV infection together with the matching HLA type, the HLA type of each donor mattered for the analysis.

The CDR3 spans 16 residues, from the cysteine through the phenylalanine. The CDR3 DNA has 48 bases and is translated from base 1. CDR1 and CDR2 are read off the germline V gene as KGHSH and LQKENI. Compared with germline, V lacks 3 bases and J lacks 3 bases; bases without a gene match: 7. This clonotype was observed a single time. Its cognate antigen has yet to be identified. Qualities for individual bases were not recorded, and no much larger clone is one base off. A single read constitutes weak evidence. TCRdb lists the instrument as Illumina HiSeq 1500. Clones were called with MiXCR by TCRdb after fastp trimmed the public reads at Q25, and only in-frame beta chains were retained. Every CDR3 protein is listed once, alongside the most common genes and DNA of its rows. This sample lists hundreds of thousands of distinct CDR3 sequences; roughly a third were detected once. The ten largest account for 17% of the sample.

Interpreted using the paper, the treatment or condition label stands for: in vitro stimulation with specific CMV peptide epitopes to enrich CMV-specific T cells. What the study reported, not specific to this receptor: In both this cohort and an independent roughly 350-donor cohort, the cumulative frequency of public TCR beta family members distinguished carriers of CMV infection plus the relevant HLA type. The ex vivo response was dominated by HLA-C-restricted CMV-specific TCR beta clonotypes, which also provided the single most frequent clonotype in two of eight donors.

The specimen was cultured PBMCs, collected from culture after CMV antigen stimulation. This sequence originates from a human donor in good health (CMV status not recorded). Some clones in this sample may be carry-over from other donors' samples. This sequence uses TRBV18 and TRBJ1-5, with TRBD1 matching 8 junction bases. The CDR3 protein is CASSPAGQGANQPQHF. The nucleotides read TGTGCCAGCTCACCGGCGGGGCAGGGGGCCAATCAGCCCCAGCATTTT.